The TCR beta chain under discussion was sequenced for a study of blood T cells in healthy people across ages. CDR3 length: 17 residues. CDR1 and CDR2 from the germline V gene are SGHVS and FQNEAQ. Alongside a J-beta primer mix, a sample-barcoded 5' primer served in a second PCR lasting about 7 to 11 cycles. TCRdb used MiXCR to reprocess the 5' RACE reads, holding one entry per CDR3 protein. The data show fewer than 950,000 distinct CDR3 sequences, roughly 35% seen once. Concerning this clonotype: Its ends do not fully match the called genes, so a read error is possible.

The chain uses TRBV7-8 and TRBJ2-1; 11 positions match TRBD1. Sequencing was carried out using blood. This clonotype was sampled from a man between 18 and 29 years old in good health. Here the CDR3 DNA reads TGTGCCAGCAGCTTAGGTCTGTTCCGGGACAGGGGGAATGGGCAGTTCTTC. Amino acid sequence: CASSLGLFRDRGNGQFF.